This T cell receptor beta chain was identified during a study of T cell changes during pregnancy in multiple sclerosis. Assay used: immunoSEQ multiplex PCR; TCRdb lists only in-frame clones, some missing. The sample holds tens of thousands of clones, around 90% seen once. The sequences come from CD4+ T cells from peripheral blood mononuclear cells, collected in the third trimester of pregnancy. The clonotype was recovered from a female donor in good health, enrolled as a control in a pregnancy study.

The CDR3 is CASSDPQRQPQHF. The CDR3 DNA follows: TGTGCCAGCAGTGATCCACAGAGACAGCCCCAGCATTTT. The chain carries TRBV6-1 and TRBJ1-5; D gene unclear. Per the germline V gene, CDR1 is MNHNS and CDR2 is SASEGT. V dropped 3 bases and J dropped 7 bases, with 10 bases sitting between them. The CDR3 is 13 amino acids.